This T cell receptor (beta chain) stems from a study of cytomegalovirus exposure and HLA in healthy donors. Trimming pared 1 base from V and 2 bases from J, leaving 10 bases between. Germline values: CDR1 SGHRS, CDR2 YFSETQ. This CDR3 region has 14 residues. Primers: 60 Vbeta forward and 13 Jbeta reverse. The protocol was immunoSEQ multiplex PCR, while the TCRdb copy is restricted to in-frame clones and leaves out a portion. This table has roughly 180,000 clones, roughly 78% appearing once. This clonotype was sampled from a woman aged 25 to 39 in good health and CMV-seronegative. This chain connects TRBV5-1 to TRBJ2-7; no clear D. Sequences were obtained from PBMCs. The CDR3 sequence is CASSLSRMTYEQYF. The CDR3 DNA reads TGCGCCAGCAGCTTGTCCAGGATGACCTACGAGCAGTACTTC.